What follows describes a single T cell receptor (beta chain). The clone's antigen remains unknown. Base qualities are not at hand, and no much larger clone is one base apart. Collaborating institutions collected whole blood in K2EDTA tubes following their own protocols. Collaborator samples were shipped for TCRbeta analysis as frozen whole blood, isolated PBMCs, or DNA extracted from either sample type. The data derive from a study of blood T cell repertoires in COVID-19 (dated by TCRdb to 2018 to 2021). In terms of the full investigation: Samples from collaborators originated in the United States, Italy and Spain and spanned both the acute and convalescent phases of COVID-19. Subjects who had been exposed to COVID-19, were actively infected with it, or had recovered from it provided the deeply sampled blood TCRbeta repertoires that made up the dataset. Samples were obtained from the ongoing ImmuneRACE study (first 160 participants) and from over 1,000 subjects provided by 6 global collaborators. Nearly every sample came with metadata listing a de-identified subject ID, COVID-19 status, age in years and sex. Where available, HLA class I and class II types were obtained from metadata supplied by the sample provider rather than from assay-based typing. The prospective study material was composed of cDNA or gDNA derived from T cells, B-cell-depleted T cells, or PBMCs. The repertoires were released in a freely available public database intended as a resource for research on the immune response to SARS-CoV-2.

The immunoSEQ Assay, a bias-controlled multiplex PCR, was used to amplify TCRbeta CDR3 regions from genomic DNA. Under the source paper's analysis protocol: Nucleated cell counts per sample were estimated from amplification of reference gene primers within the assay. To quantify the absolute abundance of each unique TCRbeta CDR3 rearrangement, sequence reads were collapsed and filtered. Productive Simpson clonality was computed per sample as the square root of Simpson's diversity index over productive rearrangements. TCRdb mirrors the immuneACCESS table, restricted to in-frame sequences. Some clones are absent from its copies; in checked studies, under half trace to an unresolved V gene, and the reason for the others is unknown. The DNA gave D and trimming, while V, J and clone size come from that table. This sample comprises approximately 180,000 clones, more than 75% of them detected only once. 2.5% of the sample belongs to the ten largest clones.

General findings and caveats noted by the study authors: The quantity of clinical and demographic metadata differed by source and by participant and was supplied without curation.

The CDR3 numbers 16 residues from cysteine through phenylalanine. Only the CDR3 portion is preserved as DNA: 48 bases, with reading frame beginning at the first base. For this chain, trimming is 5 bases at the V end and 4 bases at the J end, and the number of junction bases without a gene match is 9. The germline V gene supplies CDR1 MNHEY and CDR2 SVGEGT. The chain employs TRBV6-2 or TRBV6-3 and TRBJ2-5; 11 junctional bases match TRBD2. Sequencing was carried out using peripheral blood. The origin of this receptor is a man aged 35-49 years with active or convalescent COVID-19. The CDR3 protein is CASSLRLAGGRETQYF. The sequenced DNA is TGTGCCAGCAGTCTTCGGTTAGCGGGGGGGAGAGAGACCCAGTACTTC.